These 24 T cell receptor beta chains originate from one sample sequenced in a study of blood T cell repertoires in COVID-19. Repertoires were generated with immunoSEQ multiplex PCR, while TCRdb's copy carries only in-frame clones and drops some. The sample yields approximately 270,000 clones, 80% to 85% seen once. The sample taken for sequencing was peripheral blood. These TCRs come from a person between 65 and 79 years old with COVID-19, enrolled during active disease.

The chain is built from TRBV7-3 and TRBJ2-5; a possible D gene is TRBD2 (6 bases). Germline V gene lookup returns CDR1 SGHTA and CDR2 FQGTGA. The CDR3 has 13 residues. Trimming removed 4 bases at V and 5 bases at J, with 11 bases between. The CDR3: CASSSLATETQYF. Here the CDR3 DNA reads TGTGCCAGCAGCTCTCTAGCGACTGAGACCCAGTACTTC.

The genes are TRBV5-4 and TRBJ2-7; 15 nucleotides line up with TRBD2. V gave up 6 bases and J gave up 0 bases; unmatched junction bases: 7. CDR1 and CDR2 (germline): SGHNT, YYREEE (reference sequence). The CDR3 has 17 amino acids. The CDR3 region is CASKGTSGGTASYEQYF. CDR3 coding DNA: TGTGCCAGCAAAGGGACTAGCGGGGGGACCGCCTCCTACGAGCAGTACTTC.

V is TRBV5-6 and J is TRBJ2-1, with a weak D call TRBD2 (6 bases). V dropped 1 base and J dropped 7 bases, with 21 bases sitting between them. CDR3 size: 17 residues. CDR1 SGHDT and CDR2 YYEEEE come from the germline V gene. The CDR3 bases are TGTGCCAGCAGCTTGCCGGGAGCCCCTACAAGTCGAAATGAGCAGTTCTTC. Its translation is CASSLPGAPTSRNEQFF.

V usage is TRBV9 and J usage is TRBJ1-6, with D possibly matching TRBD1 (5 bases). V lost 4 bases, J lost 5 bases, and 19 bases lay in between. The germline CDR1 and CDR2 sequences are SGDLS and YYNGEE. This CDR3 region has 17 residues. The DNA for the CDR3 is TGTGCCAGCAGCACCTTTGGGGGGAGCGGTGATAATTCACCCCTCCACTTT. Protein sequence: CASSTFGGSGDNSPLHF.

The chain couples TRBV5-1 to TRBJ2-7; unclear D gene. The V gene's germline CDR1 is SGHRS and CDR2 YFSETQ. Trimming left V 0 bases short and J 6 bases short, with 13 bases between. The CDR3 contains 14 residues. The chain's CDR3 is CASSLANLPGEQYF. The CDR3 coding sequence is TGCGCCAGCAGCTTGGCCAATCTCCCAGGCGAGCAGTACTTC.

The chain uses TRBV29-1 and TRBJ1-2; 7 nucleotides line up with TRBD1. Germline CDR1 reads SQVTM; CDR2 reads ANQGSEA. V dropped 6 bases and J dropped 6; count of bases not matched to a gene: 13. There are 14 residues in the CDR3. The CDR3 DNA sequence: TGCAGCGTCTACACCCTAGACAGGGCGCATGGCTACACCTTC. As protein: CSVYTLDRAHGYTF.

CDR3 bases: TGTGCCAGCAGCATCGGACTAGCGGGGCCCGGCTACGAGCAGTACTTC. Translating gives CASSIGLAGPGYEQYF. The V gene is TRBV7-2, the J gene TRBJ2-7; 12 bases fit TRBD2. V was pared by 5 bases and J by 3 bases, with 8 bases of the junction left unmatched. Germline V CDR1 and CDR2: SGHTA, FQGNSA. The CDR3 has 16 amino acids.

The rearrangement links TRBV9 to TRBJ2-3, with 9 bases lining up with TRBD1. CDR3 length equals 16 residues. Looked up from germline, CDR1 is SGDLS and CDR2 is YYNGEE. V dropped 2 bases and J dropped 2; count of bases not matched to a gene: 6. This chain's CDR3 is CASSVGTGFNTDTQYF. The CDR3 DNA follows: TGTGCCAGCAGCGTGGGGACAGGGTTTAACACAGATACGCAGTATTTT. Full variable domain (remainder filled in from reference TRBV9 and TRBJ2-3): DSGVTQTPKHLITATGQRVTLRCSPRSGDLSVYWYQQSLDQGLQFLIQYYNGEERAKGNILERFSAQQFPDLHSELNLSSLELGDSALYFCASSVGTGFNTDTQYFGPGTRLTVL.

The chain couples TRBV20-1 to TRBJ1-1; D may be TRBD1 (6 bases). Trimming cost V 6 bases and J 0 bases, with 14 bases left between them. Germline loops: CDR1 DFQATT, CDR2 SNEGSKA (reference sequence). The CDR3 contains 14 residues. The CDR3 region is CSASTGPVNTEAFF. The CDR3 DNA reads TGCAGTGCGAGTACAGGGCCCGTGAACACTGAAGCTTTCTTT.

Many counts were recorded for this clone. V gene TRBV5-5 combines with J gene TRBJ1-5, with D possibly TRBD1 on 5 matching bases. This CDR3 is 16 amino acids long. CDR1 and CDR2 (germline): SGHKS, YYEKEE (reference sequence). The V gene lost 4 bases and the J gene lost 4 bases, with 18 bases spanning the gap. The DNA of the CDR3 is TGTGCCAGCAGCCTGGACACGGGTAATAGGAATCAGCCCCAGCATTTT. Its translation: CASSLDTGNRNQPQHF.

The J gene is TRBJ2-1, the V gene TRBV19; TRBD1 matches at 7 bases. The CDR3 runs 14 residues. V lost 3 bases to trimming and J lost 5 bases; unmatched junction nucleotides: 4. Germline lookup yields CDR1 LNHDA and CDR2 SQIVND (reference sequence). The CDR3 DNA sequence: TGTGCCAGTAGTATCAGGGGGTCGGACAATGAGCAGTTCTTC. Protein sequence: CASSIRGSDNEQFF.

V usage is TRBV3-1 (or the pseudogene TRBV3-2) and J usage is TRBJ2-7; TRBD2 matches 9 bases. Germline trimming cut 4 bases from V and 3 bases from J; bases unmatched to any gene: 4. The V gene's germline CDR1 is LGHDT and CDR2 YNNKEL (reference sequence). The CDR3 extends over 14 amino acids. CDR3 DNA sequence: TGTGCCAGCAGCCCCCGCGGGAGGGACTACGAGCAGTACTTC. Its translation: CASSPRGRDYEQYF.

V usage is TRBV19 and J usage is TRBJ2-5; TRBD1 matches 8 bases. The CDR3 sequence is 16 residues long. Unmatched junction bases numbered 6, after V lost 1 base and J lost 2 bases. Germline CDR1 and CDR2: LNHDA and SQIVND (reference sequence). CDR3: CASSIGTGMIQETQYF. The CDR3 region has the DNA TGTGCCAGTAGTATAGGGACAGGGATGATTCAAGAGACCCAGTACTTC.

The rearrangement joins TRBV19 to TRBJ1-2; D not certain. Germline loops: CDR1 LNHDA, CDR2 SQIVND (reference sequence). The germline V and J ends were trimmed by 4 bases and 0 bases, with 6 bases remaining between them. The CDR3 runs to 13 residues. The DNA of the CDR3 is TGTGCCAGTAGTACCAGGACTAACTATGGCTACACCTTC. Amino acid sequence: CASSTRTNYGYTF.

The rearrangement uses TRBV4-1 and TRBJ2-1; 7 bases agree with TRBD2. Germline CDR1 is MGHRA and CDR2 is YSYEKL. V dropped 3 bases and J dropped 9; count of bases not matched to a gene: 20. The CDR3 spans 18 residues. CDR3 residues: CASSHTTLSFQRGSEQFF. CDR3 coding DNA: TGCGCCAGCAGCCACACAACCCTATCTTTCCAGCGGGGTAGTGAGCAGTTCTTC.

There are a few counts of this clone. For the CDR3, the DNA is TGTGCCAGCAGCATTACACCGCATGAAGCTTTCTTT. Its translation is CASSITPHEAFF. This rearrangement joins TRBV7-8 to TRBJ1-1; no firm D call. V was cut by 5 bases and J by 7 bases, with 11 bases left in between. In germline, CDR1 is SGHVS, CDR2 FQNEAQ. CDR3 length: 12 amino acids.

The chain uses TRBV19 and TRBJ1-2; 10 positions agree with TRBD1. Looked up from germline, CDR1 is LNHDA and CDR2 is SQIVND (reference sequence). The CDR3 extends over 14 amino acids. The V and J ends lost 9 bases and 8 bases, in that order; junction bases with no gene match: 12. CDR3 sequence (DNA): TGTGCCAGCCGGTTTCGGGACAGGGGCCCCGGCTACACCTTC. Its protein is CASRFRDRGPGYTF.

The V call is TRBV9, the J call TRBJ2-3; D is possibly TRBD2 (6 bases). Germline V lookup: CDR1 SGDLS, CDR2 YYNGEE. The CDR3 has 14 amino acids. V was cut by 0 bases and J by 4 bases, with 9 bases left in between. The CDR3 bases are TGTGCCAGCAGCGTAGTAGGGGAGGCAGATACGCAGTATTTT. Translated: CASSVVGEADTQYF.

The chain links TRBV19 to TRBJ2-1, with D tentatively TRBD1 (6 bases). The CDR3 loop spans 17 amino acids. With 5 bases removed from V and 3 bases from J, the gap between germline ends came to 20 bases. The germline gives CDR1 LNHDA, CDR2 SQIVND (reference sequence). The CDR3 is CASSHVPGTPNYNEQFF. The CDR3 nucleotides are TGTGCCAGTAGTCATGTCCCCGGGACACCCAACTACAATGAGCAGTTCTTC. Full variable domain (missing parts from reference TRBV19 and TRBJ2-1): DGGITQSPKYLFRKEGQNVTLSCEQNLNHDAMYWYRQDPGQGLRLIYYSQIVNDFQKGDIAEGYSVSREKKESFPLTVTSAQKNPTAFYLCASSHVPGTPNYNEQFFGPGTRLTVL.

CDR3 loop: CASSSHGQGRTEAFF. The CDR3 DNA follows: TGTGCCAGCAGCTCCCACGGACAGGGAAGGACTGAAGCTTTCTTT. This rearrangement joins TRBV11-2 to TRBJ1-1; 8 nucleotides align to TRBD1. CDR1 is SGHAT and CDR2 is FQNNGV in the germline V gene. Trimming cost V 4 bases and J 5 bases; bases outside gene matches: 9. The CDR3 totals 15 residues.

This chain uses TRBV28 with TRBJ2-1, with TRBD2 matching over 13 bases. The CDR3 is 16 residues long. Germline loops: CDR1 MDHEN, CDR2 SYDVKM. Trimming cost V 3 bases and J 7 bases; bases outside gene matches: 6. The CDR3 loop reads CASSFSGTSGMNEQFF. In DNA form, the CDR3 reads TGTGCCAGCAGTTTCTCCGGGACTAGCGGGATGAATGAGCAGTTCTTC.

The chain uses TRBV6-4 and TRBJ1-1, with D uncertain. Germline CDR1 MRHNA, CDR2 SNTAGT. Trimming removed 5 bases at V and 2 bases at J, with 9 bases between. This CDR3 region has 13 residues. CDR3 region: CASSKEINTEAFF. In nucleotides, the CDR3 is TGTGCCAGCAGTAAAGAGATTAACACTGAAGCTTTCTTT.

The gene calls are TRBV10-3 and TRBJ1-5; TRBD1 matches at 8 bases. Germline V gene sequence: CDR1 ENHRY, CDR2 SYGVKD. V lost 6 bases, J lost 5 bases, and 6 bases stayed unmatched. This CDR3 has 14 amino acids. CDR3 sequence: CAIRPDRGDQPQHF. For the CDR3, the DNA is TGTGCCATCAGACCCGACAGGGGAGATCAGCCCCAGCATTTT.

This clone has just a few counts. This chain uses TRBV6-5 with TRBJ2-7; the match to TRBD2 covers 7 bases. The CDR3 length is 13 residues. V dropped 7 bases and J dropped 0; count of bases not matched to a gene: 3. Germline values: CDR1 MNHEY, CDR2 SVGAGI. The CDR3 here is CASKRDYSYEQYF. DNA of the CDR3: TGTGCCAGCAAACGGGACTACTCCTACGAGCAGTACTTC.